This TCR beta chain was observed in a study of blood T cell repertoires in COVID-19 (dated by TCRdb to about 2020). At the level of the whole study: The collaborator samples originated in the United States, Italy and Spain and spanned the acute and convalescent phases of COVID-19. The prospective study material was composed of cDNA or gDNA derived from T cells, B-cell-depleted T cells, or PBMCs. Subjects who had been exposed to COVID-19, were actively infected with it, or had recovered from it provided the deeply sampled blood TCRbeta repertoires that made up the dataset. A freely available public database, intended as a resource for researchers studying the immune response to SARS-CoV-2, is where the repertoires were released. Samples were obtained from the ongoing ImmuneRACE study (first 160 participants) and from roughly 1,300 subjects provided by 6 global collaborators. Nearly every sample came with metadata listing a de-identified subject ID, COVID-19 status, age in years and sex. Where available, HLA class I and class II types were taken from metadata supplied by the sample provider and were not determined by assay-based typing. Results the study describes overall, beyond this receptor: The quantity of clinical and demographic metadata differed by source and by participant and was supplied without curation.

Measured from the cysteine to the phenylalanine, the CDR3 is 15 residues long. The retained sequence is limited to the CDR3, 45 bases, with the frame set at the first base. V trim: 1 base; J trim: 9 bases; unmatched bases: 5. In the germline V gene, CDR1 corresponds to SGHTA and CDR2 to FQGNSA. The immunoSEQ Assay, a bias-controlled multiplex PCR, was used to amplify TCRbeta CDR3 regions from genomic DNA. Per the source publication's procedure: Within the assay, amplification of reference gene primers was used to estimate how many nucleated cells each sample contained. To quantify the absolute abundance of each unique TCRbeta CDR3 rearrangement, sequence reads were collapsed and filtered. For each sample, productive Simpson clonality was calculated by taking the square root of Simpson's diversity index across productive rearrangements. The source is immuneACCESS, and TCRdb retained only in-frame sequences with V and J called. Part of the clones is not carried over; for the studies checked, unresolved V genes explain less than half of this, and the remainder is unexplained. D and trimming were read from the DNA, whereas the V and J calls and clone size are those reported in that table. The sample table contains approximately 380,000 clones; only one count was recorded for around 90% of them. Of the sample, less than 1.5% falls within the top ten clones.

This clone showed up just once. Its antigen is currently not known. No much larger clonotype is one base removed from it; base qualities were not supplied. Enrolling through a virtual design, the prospective study's participants ranged in age from roughly 18 to 95 years and lived across roughly 24 United States geographic areas. To assign participants to cohorts, the prospective study relied on clinical history that participants themselves reported in a screening survey and a study questionnaire. For ImmuneRACE Cohort 3, a participant was defined as recovered based on two consecutive negative NP/OP PCR tests, clearance by a healthcare professional, or resolution of symptoms. Mobile phlebotomists in the prospective study collected whole blood, serum and a nasopharyngeal or oropharyngeal swab from every participant. Participants in the prospective study had the option to provide additional blood draws and questionnaires over an approximately 2-month period. Blood samples from the prospective study were shipped frozen or at room temperature prior to DNA extraction.

The sample taken for sequencing was PBMCs or T cells enriched from blood (not recorded which). The rearrangement combines TRBV7-2 with TRBJ1-6; TRBD1 agrees with 8 junctional bases. The clonotype comes from a woman aged 18-30 years who had recovered from COVID-19. For the CDR3, the sequence is CASSLGQGAGSPLHF. The DNA sequence follows: TGTGCCAGCAGCTTAGGGCAGGGGGCTGGTTCACCCCTCCACTTT. The CDR3 plus the reference TRBV7-2 and TRBJ1-6 genes for the other parts give the full variable domain: GAGVSQSPSNKVTEKGKDVELRCDPISGHTALYWYRQSLGQGLEFLIYFQGNSAPDKSGLPSDRFSAERTGGSVSTLTIQRTQQEDSAVYLCASSLGQGAGSPLHFGNGTRLTVT.